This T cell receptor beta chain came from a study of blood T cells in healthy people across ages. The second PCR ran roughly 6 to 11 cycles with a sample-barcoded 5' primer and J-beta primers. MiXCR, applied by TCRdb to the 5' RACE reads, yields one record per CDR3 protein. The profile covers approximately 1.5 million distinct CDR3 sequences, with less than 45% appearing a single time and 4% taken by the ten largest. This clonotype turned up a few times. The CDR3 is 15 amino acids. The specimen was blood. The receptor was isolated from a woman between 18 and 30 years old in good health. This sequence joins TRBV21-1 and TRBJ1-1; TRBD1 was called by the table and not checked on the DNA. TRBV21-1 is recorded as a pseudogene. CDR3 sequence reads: CASSKGFTGNTEAFF. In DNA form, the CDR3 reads TGTGCCAGCAGCAAAGGTTTTACAGGGAACACTGAAGCTTTCTTT.